This TCR beta chain was profiled in a study of cytomegalovirus exposure and HLA in healthy donors. Germline values: CDR1 MNHEY, CDR2 SMNVEV (reference sequence). Deletions cut 5 bases from V and 11 bases from J, with 17 bases between. This CDR3 contains 13 residues. Study results and limitations: There were reportedly fewer N-insertions in an Asian-associated ancestry cluster than the roughly 610-donor mean, in a later analysis. CMV antigen specificity of three CMV-associated chains was confirmed in vitro. Altogether, 150 to 200 TCR beta chains were recorded as cytomegalovirus-associated. The only immune exposure information that was available was CMV serostatus.

To note about this clone: Its antigen is as yet unknown.

PCR used 60 Vbeta primers and 13 Jbeta primers. Using immunoSEQ multiplex PCR, the repertoire was profiled, and TCRdb retains in-frame clones only, with some absent. This sample has about 70,000 clones, with about nine tenths found just once. The sequence came from a woman in her 30s in good health and CMV-seronegative. The specimen sequenced was PBMCs. This sequence joins TRBV27 and TRBJ2-3, with D possibly matching TRBD2 (5 bases). The CDR3 nucleotides are TGTGCCAGCAGTCTCGGGGTCGCTTTGGGGCAGTATTTT. Encoded protein: CASSLGVALGQYF.